The 6 T cell receptor beta chains given below trace back to one sample, sequenced in a study of shared clonotypes between healthy human individuals. Assay: immunoSEQ multiplex PCR; the TCRdb copy retains only in-frame clones and omits some. Of about 2.4 million clones in the sample, 80% to 95% are singletons; the top ten hold around 0.4%. Sequences were obtained from naive CD4+ T cells from PBMCs. Noted subset: CD45RA+ positively selected. The receptors derive from a young man in good health. Some clones in this sample may be carry-over from other donors' samples.

This rearrangement joins TRBV5-4 to TRBJ2-2; D possibly uses TRBD1 or TRBD2 (5 bases each). Trimming left V 3 bases short and J 0 bases short, with 12 bases between. This CDR3 spans 16 amino acids. From germline, CDR1 is SGHNT and CDR2 YYREEE (reference sequence). The CDR3 is CASSSGTLPNTGELFF. The DNA for the CDR3 is TGTGCCAGCAGCTCCGGGACCTTGCCGAACACCGGGGAGCTGTTTTTT.

The chain has TRBV28 and TRBJ2-5, with 10 bases identical to TRBD2. The J segment lost 5 bases and the V segment lost 8 bases, leaving 5 bases of the junction unmatched. The CDR3 loop spans 13 amino acids. The germline CDR1 and CDR2 sequences are MDHEN and SYDVKM. The CDR3 bases are TGTGCCAGCCTCCCTAGCGGGAGTGAGACCCAGTACTTC. Translating it yields CASLPSGSETQYF.

V is TRBV5-1 and J is TRBJ2-1; 15 nucleotides align to TRBD2. Trimming at V came to 3 bases and at J to 3 bases, leaving 13 bases not matched to a gene. This CDR3 comprises 20 residues. Germline CDR1 is SGHRS and CDR2 is YFSETQ. The CDR3 region has the DNA TGCGCCAGCAGCTCGGGACTAGCGGGAGGAACACCAAACCTCTACAATGAGCAGTTCTTC. This sequence encodes CASSSGLAGGTPNLYNEQFF. Using reference TRBV5-1 and TRBJ2-1 for the parts outside the CDR3, the full variable domain is KAGVTQTPRYLIKTRGQQVTLSCSPISGHRSVSWYQQTPGQGLQFLFEYFSETQRNKGNFPGRFSGRQFSNSRSEMNVSTLELGDSALYLCASSSGLAGGTPNLYNEQFFGPGTRLTVL.

This chain uses TRBV29-1 with TRBJ1-1; D is unclear. The CDR3 loop spans 11 amino acids. V was pared by 7 bases and J by 4 bases, with 10 bases between. Germline values: CDR1 SQVTM, CDR2 ANQGSEA. CDR3 region: CSAEKGTEAFF. The CDR3 DNA reads as TGCAGCGCAGAGAAAGGCACTGAAGCTTTCTTT.

This sequence joins TRBV7-9 and TRBJ2-3; either TRBD1 or TRBD2 may fit D (6 bases each). CDR1 is SEHNR and CDR2 is FQNEAQ in the germline V gene (reference sequence). Trimming cost V 3 bases and J 2 bases, with 9 bases left between them. The CDR3 has 14 amino acids. The chain's CDR3 is CASSFGGNTDTQYF. The CDR3 DNA is TGTGCCAGCAGCTTCGGGGGCAACACAGATACGCAGTATTTT.

Regarding this clone: The sample holds other DNA sequences that translate to the same CDR3. This chain uses TRBV18 with TRBJ2-7, with D perhaps TRBD1 (6 bases). CDR1 and CDR2 from the germline V gene are KGHSH and LQKENI. The CDR3 sequence is 14 residues long. V was pared by 3 bases and J by 2 bases, with 11 bases between. As DNA, the CDR3 is TGTGCCAGCTCACCCGGGACAAGAGCCTACGAGCAGTACTTC. Translating it yields CASSPGTRAYEQYF.